These 12 T cell receptor beta chains came from one sample sequenced in a study of blood T cell repertoires in COVID-19. Using immunoSEQ multiplex PCR, the repertoire was profiled, and TCRdb retains in-frame clones only, with some absent. The table lists about 150,000 clones, roughly four fifths of them singletons, with roughly 15% in the top ten. Sequencing was done on a sample of peripheral blood. All receptors derive from a human donor with acute or convalescent COVID-19. The donor label of this sample is uncertain.

This rearrangement joins TRBV7-3 to TRBJ1-1, with 7 nucleotides matching TRBD1. Germline V gives CDR1 SGHTA, CDR2 FQGTGA. With V trimmed by 6 bases and J by 2 bases, 3 bases remained unmatched. CDR3 length equals 13 residues. CDR3 DNA: TGTGCCAGCAGGGGACAGATTAACACTGAAGCTTTCTTT. Translation: CASRGQINTEAFF.

The chain is built from TRBV4-1 and TRBJ1-5; 7 nucleotides agree with TRBD1. After removal of 3 bases from V and 1 base from J, the junction contained 6 bases not matched to a gene. The germline V gene has CDR1 MGHRA and CDR2 YSYEKL. The CDR3 is 16 residues long. CDR3 sequence reads: CASSHYRGSSNQPQHF. The DNA of the CDR3 is TGCGCCAGCAGCCACTACAGGGGATCGAGCAATCAGCCCCAGCATTTT.

V usage is TRBV13 and J usage is TRBJ2-7; 7 nucleotides align to TRBD1. V was clipped by 5 bases and J by 4 bases; unmatched bases: 17. The CDR3 spans 17 residues. Looked up from germline, CDR1 is PRHDT and CDR2 is FYEKMQ (reference sequence). For the CDR3, the DNA is TGTGCCAGCAGCGCAGCCTACCCGGGACAGTCCTTATACGAGCAGTACTTC. Translated, it gives CASSAAYPGQSLYEQYF. Together with reference TRBV13 and TRBJ2-7, the CDR3 gives the full variable domain: AAGVIQSPRHLIKEKRETATLKCYPIPRHDTVYWYQQGPGQDPQFLISFYEKMQSDKGSIPDRFSAQQFSDYHSELNMSSLELGDSALYFCASSAAYPGQSLYEQYFGPGTRLTVT.

This clone has a handful of counts. This chain uses TRBV4-1 with TRBJ1-1, with D perhaps TRBD1 (5 bases). The CDR3 extends over 17 amino acids. Between the trimmed V and J ends, which lost 1 base and 1 base, there was a span of 16 bases. CDR1 MGHRA and CDR2 YSYEKL come from the germline V gene. The CDR3 nucleotides read TGCGCCAGCAGCCAAGCCGGCAGGGCAGGGCGGAACACTGAAGCTTTCTTT. Translation: CASSQAGRAGRNTEAFF.

The chain recombines TRBV19 with TRBJ2-6; 8 nucleotides agree with TRBD2. The germline V gene has CDR1 LNHDA and CDR2 SQIVND (reference sequence). The V and J ends lost 10 bases and 2 bases, in that order; junction bases with no gene match: 7. The CDR3 is 15 amino acids. The CDR3 spells CATQGGGTGANVLTF. In nucleotides, the CDR3 is TGTGCCACCCAAGGCGGGGGGACTGGGGCCAACGTCCTGACTTTC.

The V gene is TRBV18, the J gene TRBJ1-5, with D hard to call. The CDR3 is made up of 15 amino acids. V was shortened by 0 bases and J by 4 bases, with 10 bases between the two germline ends. The germline CDR1 and CDR2 sequences are KGHSH and LQKENI. CDR3 region: CASSPPDNRNQPQHF. For the CDR3, the DNA is TGTGCCAGCTCACCACCAGACAACCGGAATCAGCCCCAGCATTTT.

The gene calls are TRBV6-5 and TRBJ1-6; 9 bases agree with TRBD1. The CDR3 contains 15 residues. In germline, CDR1 is MNHEY, CDR2 SVGAGI. V shed 6 bases, J shed 9 bases, and the junction held 9 bases outside the gene matches. The CDR3 loop is CASRQDRGWASPLHF. CDR3 DNA: TGTGCCAGCAGGCAGGACAGGGGCTGGGCTTCACCCCTCCACTTT.

V usage is TRBV5-6 and J usage is TRBJ1-2, with 12 bases matching TRBD1. This CDR3 is built from 14 residues. CDR1 SGHDT and CDR2 YYEEEE come from the germline V gene. Trimming took 4 bases from V and 6 from J; bases not matched to a gene: 4. In nucleotides, the CDR3 is TGTGCCAGCAGCCGACGGGACAGGGGGCATGGCTACACCTTC. As protein: CASSRRDRGHGYTF.

CDR3 in amino acids: CASSQGVNQPQHF. The CDR3, as DNA: TGCGCCAGCAGCCAAGGAGTGAATCAGCCCCAGCATTTT. V is TRBV4-3 and J is TRBJ1-5; no definite D call. This CDR3 is built from 13 residues. In germline, CDR1 is LGHNA, CDR2 YSLEER. Trimming left V 1 base short and J 4 bases short, with 5 bases between.

V gene TRBV30 combines with J gene TRBJ1-5, with TRBD1 as a possible D gene (5 bases). Trimming stripped 4 bases from V and 0 bases from J, with 13 bases between. The germline V gene encodes CDR1 GTSNPN and CDR2 SVGIG (reference sequence). The CDR3 sequence is 15 residues long. The CDR3 loop is CAWTRGGSSNQPQHF. CDR3 bases: TGTGCCTGGACCCGGGGGGGGAGTAGCAATCAGCCCCAGCATTTT.

The rearrangement links TRBV7-9 to TRBJ1-2; possibly TRBD1 for D (6 bases). The CDR3 spans 14 residues. Germline CDR1 SEHNR, CDR2 FQNEAQ (reference sequence). V lost 5 bases, J lost 0 bases, and 10 bases lay in between. Here the CDR3 reads CASSEAGANYGYTF. CDR3 DNA: TGTGCCAGCAGCGAAGCAGGGGCTAACTATGGCTACACCTTC.

V is TRBV19 and J is TRBJ1-5; D gene uncertain. The germline V gene encodes CDR1 LNHDA and CDR2 SQIVND (reference sequence). This CDR3 contains 13 residues. Trimming stripped 4 bases from V and 8 bases from J, with 12 bases between. This chain's CDR3 is CASSNKGSEPQHF. The CDR3 nucleotides are TGTGCCAGTAGTAACAAGGGTAGCGAGCCCCAGCATTTT.